This T cell receptor (beta chain) was identified in a study of T cell changes during pregnancy in multiple sclerosis. The data were produced by immunoSEQ multiplex PCR, yet TCRdb's version contains in-frame clones alone and is incomplete. The sample lists tens of thousands of clones; approximately 90% were seen once. In this sample, this clone turned up a few times. The CDR3 is made up of 13 amino acids. Losses at the gene ends were 7 bases for V and 4 bases for J; bases not matched to a gene: 6. From germline, CDR1 is ENHRY and CDR2 SYGVKD. The material sequenced was peripheral blood, taken in the first trimester of pregnancy. The J gene is TRBJ1-1, the V gene TRBV10-3; 7 bases map to TRBD1. This TCR was sampled from a female donor in good health, enrolled as a control in a pregnancy study. The CDR3 sequence is CAIKGAQGTEAFF. The CDR3 DNA reads TGTGCCATCAAGGGGGCACAAGGCACTGAAGCTTTCTTT.